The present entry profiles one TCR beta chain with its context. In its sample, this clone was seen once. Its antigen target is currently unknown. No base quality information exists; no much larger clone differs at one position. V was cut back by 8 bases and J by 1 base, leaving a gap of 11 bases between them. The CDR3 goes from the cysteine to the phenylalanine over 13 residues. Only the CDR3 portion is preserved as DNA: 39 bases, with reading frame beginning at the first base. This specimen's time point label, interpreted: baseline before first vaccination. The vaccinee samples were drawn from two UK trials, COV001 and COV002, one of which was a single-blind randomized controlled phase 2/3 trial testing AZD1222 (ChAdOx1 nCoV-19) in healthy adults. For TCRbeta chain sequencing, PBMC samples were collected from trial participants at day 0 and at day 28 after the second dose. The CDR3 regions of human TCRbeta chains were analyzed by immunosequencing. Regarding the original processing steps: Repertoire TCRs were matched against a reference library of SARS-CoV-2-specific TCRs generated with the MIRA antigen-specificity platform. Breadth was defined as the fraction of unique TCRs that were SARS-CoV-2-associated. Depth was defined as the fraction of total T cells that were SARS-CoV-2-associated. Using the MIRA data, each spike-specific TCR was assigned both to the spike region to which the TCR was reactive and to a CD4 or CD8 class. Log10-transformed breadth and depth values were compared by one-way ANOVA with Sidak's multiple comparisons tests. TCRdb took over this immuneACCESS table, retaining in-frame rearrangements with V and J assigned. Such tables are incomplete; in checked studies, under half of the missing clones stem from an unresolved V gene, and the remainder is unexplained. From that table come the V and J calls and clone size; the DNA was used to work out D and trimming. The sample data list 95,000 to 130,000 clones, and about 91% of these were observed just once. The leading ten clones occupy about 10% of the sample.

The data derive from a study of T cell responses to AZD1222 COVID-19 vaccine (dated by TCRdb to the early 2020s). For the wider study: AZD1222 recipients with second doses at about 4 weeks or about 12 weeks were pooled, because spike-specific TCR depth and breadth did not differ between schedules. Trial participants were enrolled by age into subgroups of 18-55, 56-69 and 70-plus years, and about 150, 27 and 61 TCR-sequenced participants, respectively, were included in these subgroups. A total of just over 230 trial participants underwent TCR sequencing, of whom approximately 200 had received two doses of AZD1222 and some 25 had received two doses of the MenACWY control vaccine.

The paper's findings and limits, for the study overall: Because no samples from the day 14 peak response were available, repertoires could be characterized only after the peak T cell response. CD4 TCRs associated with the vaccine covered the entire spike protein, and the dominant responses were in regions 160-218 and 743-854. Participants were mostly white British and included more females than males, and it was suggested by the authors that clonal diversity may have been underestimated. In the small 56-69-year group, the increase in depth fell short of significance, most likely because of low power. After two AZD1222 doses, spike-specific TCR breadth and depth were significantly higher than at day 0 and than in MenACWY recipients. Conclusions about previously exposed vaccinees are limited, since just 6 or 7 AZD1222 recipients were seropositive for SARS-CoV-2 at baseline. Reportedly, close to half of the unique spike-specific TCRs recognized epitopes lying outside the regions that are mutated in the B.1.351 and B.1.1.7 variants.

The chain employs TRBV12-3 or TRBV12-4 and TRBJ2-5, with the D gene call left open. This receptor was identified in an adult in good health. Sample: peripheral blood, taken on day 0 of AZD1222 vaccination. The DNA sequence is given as TGTGCCAGCGGGAACAGTTTCCAAGAGACCCAGTACTTC. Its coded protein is CASGNSFQETQYF.